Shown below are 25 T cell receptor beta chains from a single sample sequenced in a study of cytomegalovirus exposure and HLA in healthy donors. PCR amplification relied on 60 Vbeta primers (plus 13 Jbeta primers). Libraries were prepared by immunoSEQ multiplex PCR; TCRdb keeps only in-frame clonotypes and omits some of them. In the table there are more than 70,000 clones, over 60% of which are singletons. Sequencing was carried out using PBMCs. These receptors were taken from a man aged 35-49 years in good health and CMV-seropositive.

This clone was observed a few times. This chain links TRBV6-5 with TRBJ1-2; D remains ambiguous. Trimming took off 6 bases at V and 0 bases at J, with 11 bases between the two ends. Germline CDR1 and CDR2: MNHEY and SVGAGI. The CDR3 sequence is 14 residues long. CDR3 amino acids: CASSLQLTNYGYTF. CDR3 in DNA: TGTGCCAGCAGCTTACAGCTTACTAACTATGGCTACACCTTC.

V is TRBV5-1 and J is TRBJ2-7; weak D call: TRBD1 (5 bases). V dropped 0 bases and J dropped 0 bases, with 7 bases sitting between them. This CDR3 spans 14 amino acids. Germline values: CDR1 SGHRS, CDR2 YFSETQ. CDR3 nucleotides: TGCGCCAGCAGCTTGGGGGGCGGCTCCTACGAGCAGTACTTC. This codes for CASSLGGGSYEQYF.

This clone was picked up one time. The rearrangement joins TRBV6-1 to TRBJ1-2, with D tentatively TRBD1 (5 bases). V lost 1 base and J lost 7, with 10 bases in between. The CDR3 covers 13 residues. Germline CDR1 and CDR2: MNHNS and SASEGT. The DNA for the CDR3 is TGTGCCAGCAGTGAAGAAGGGACTGGTGGCTACACCTTC. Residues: CASSEEGTGGYTF.

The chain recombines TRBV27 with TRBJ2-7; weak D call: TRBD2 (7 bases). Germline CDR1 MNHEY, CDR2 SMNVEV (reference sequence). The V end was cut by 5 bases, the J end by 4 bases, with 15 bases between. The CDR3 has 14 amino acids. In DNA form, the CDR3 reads TGTGCCAGCAGTGTAGGGGGGGAGGGATACGAGCAGTACTTC. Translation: CASSVGGEGYEQYF.

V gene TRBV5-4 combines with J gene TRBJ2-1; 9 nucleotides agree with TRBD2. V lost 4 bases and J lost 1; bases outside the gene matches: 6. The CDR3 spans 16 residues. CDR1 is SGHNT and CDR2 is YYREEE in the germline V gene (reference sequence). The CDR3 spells CASSTGGLASYNEQFF. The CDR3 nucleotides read TGTGCCAGCAGCACTGGGGGACTAGCTTCCTACAATGAGCAGTTCTTC.

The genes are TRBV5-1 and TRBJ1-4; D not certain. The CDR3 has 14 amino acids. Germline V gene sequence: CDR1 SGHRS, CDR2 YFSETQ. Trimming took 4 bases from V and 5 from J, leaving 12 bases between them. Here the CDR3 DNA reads TGCGCCAGCAGCGGTGACGGACTGAATGAAAAACTGTTTTTT. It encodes CASSGDGLNEKLFF.

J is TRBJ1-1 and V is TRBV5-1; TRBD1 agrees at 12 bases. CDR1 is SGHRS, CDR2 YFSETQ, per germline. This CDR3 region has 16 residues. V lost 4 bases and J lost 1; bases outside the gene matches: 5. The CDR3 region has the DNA TGCGCCAGCAGCGAAACGGGACAGGGGGCGAACACTGAAGCTTTCTTT. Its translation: CASSETGQGANTEAFF.

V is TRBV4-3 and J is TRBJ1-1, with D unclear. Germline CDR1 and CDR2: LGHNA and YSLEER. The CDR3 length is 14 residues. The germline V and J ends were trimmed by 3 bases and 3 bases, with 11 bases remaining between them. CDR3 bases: TGCGCCAGCAGCCATCAACCGGAGGACACTGAAGCTTTCTTT. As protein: CASSHQPEDTEAFF.

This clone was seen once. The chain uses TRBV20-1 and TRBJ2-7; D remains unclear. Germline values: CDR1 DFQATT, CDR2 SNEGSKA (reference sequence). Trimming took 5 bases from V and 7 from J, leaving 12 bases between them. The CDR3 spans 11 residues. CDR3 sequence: CSAHLVREQYF. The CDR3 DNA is TGCAGTGCTCATTTGGTTCGGGAGCAGTACTTC.

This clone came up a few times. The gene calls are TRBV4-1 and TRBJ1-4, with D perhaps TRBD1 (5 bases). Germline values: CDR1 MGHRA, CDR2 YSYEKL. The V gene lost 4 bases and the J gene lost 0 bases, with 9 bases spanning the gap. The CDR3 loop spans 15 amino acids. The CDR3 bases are TGCGCCAGCAGCCGGGGCTATGCAACTAATGAAAAACTGTTTTTT. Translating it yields CASSRGYATNEKLFF.

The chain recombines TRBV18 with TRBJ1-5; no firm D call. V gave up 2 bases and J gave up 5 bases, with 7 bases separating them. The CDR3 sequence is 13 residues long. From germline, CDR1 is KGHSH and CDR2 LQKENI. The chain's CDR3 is CASSPGRDQPQHF. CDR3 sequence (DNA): TGTGCCAGCTCACCAGGGAGGGATCAGCCCCAGCATTTT.

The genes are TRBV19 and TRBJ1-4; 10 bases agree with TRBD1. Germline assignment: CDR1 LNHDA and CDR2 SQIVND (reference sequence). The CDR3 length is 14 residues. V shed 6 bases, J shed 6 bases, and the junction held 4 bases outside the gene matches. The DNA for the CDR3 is TGTGCCAGTAGAACCGGGACAGGGGATGAAAAACTGTTTTTT. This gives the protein CASRTGTGDEKLFF.

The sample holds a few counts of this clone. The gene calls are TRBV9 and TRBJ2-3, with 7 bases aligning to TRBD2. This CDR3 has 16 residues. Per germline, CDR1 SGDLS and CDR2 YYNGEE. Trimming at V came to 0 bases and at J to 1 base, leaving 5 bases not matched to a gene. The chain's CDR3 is CASSVASLAGTDTQYF. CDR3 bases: TGTGCCAGCAGCGTAGCTAGCCTAGCGGGCACAGATACGCAGTATTTT.

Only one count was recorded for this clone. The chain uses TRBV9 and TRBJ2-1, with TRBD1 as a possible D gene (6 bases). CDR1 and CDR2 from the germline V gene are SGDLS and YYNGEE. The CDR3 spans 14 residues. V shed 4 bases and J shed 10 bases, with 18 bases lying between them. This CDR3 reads CASSPGTYGQEQFF. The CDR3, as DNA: TGTGCCAGCAGCCCCGGGACATATGGCCAGGAGCAGTTCTTC. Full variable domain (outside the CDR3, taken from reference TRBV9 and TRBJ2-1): DSGVTQTPKHLITATGQRVTLRCSPRSGDLSVYWYQQSLDQGLQFLIQYYNGEERAKGNILERFSAQQFPDLHSELNLSSLELGDSALYFCASSPGTYGQEQFFGPGTRLTVL.

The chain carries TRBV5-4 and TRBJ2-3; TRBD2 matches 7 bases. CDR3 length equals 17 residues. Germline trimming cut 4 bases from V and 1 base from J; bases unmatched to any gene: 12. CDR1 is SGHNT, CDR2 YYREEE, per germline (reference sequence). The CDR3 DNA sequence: TGTGCCAGCAGCCCAGAGGCGGGGGAGATCGGCACAGATACGCAGTATTTT. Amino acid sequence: CASSPEAGEIGTDTQYF.

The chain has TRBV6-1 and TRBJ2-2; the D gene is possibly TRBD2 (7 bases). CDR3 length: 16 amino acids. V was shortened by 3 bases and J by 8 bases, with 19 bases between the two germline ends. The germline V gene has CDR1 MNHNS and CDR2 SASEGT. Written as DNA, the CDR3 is TGTGCCAGCAGTGAGGGGGAGGGGGAGTCGAAAGGGGAGCTGTTTTTT. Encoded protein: CASSEGEGESKGELFF.

The CDR3 here is CASSQVGAGEAFF. The CDR3, as DNA: TGCGCCAGCAGCCAAGTAGGGGCAGGCGAAGCTTTCTTT. The chain joins TRBV4-1 to TRBJ1-1; tentative D call: TRBD1 (5 bases). This CDR3 region has 13 residues. V lost 1 base to trimming and J lost 8 bases, with 11 bases between them. Germline CDR1 is MGHRA and CDR2 is YSYEKL.

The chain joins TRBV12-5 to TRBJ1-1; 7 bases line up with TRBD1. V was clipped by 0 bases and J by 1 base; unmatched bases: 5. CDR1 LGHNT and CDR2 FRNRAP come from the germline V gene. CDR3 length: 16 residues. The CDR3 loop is CASGLVTGTANTEAFF. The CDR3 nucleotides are TGTGCTAGTGGTTTGGTAACGGGGACAGCGAACACTGAAGCTTTCTTT.

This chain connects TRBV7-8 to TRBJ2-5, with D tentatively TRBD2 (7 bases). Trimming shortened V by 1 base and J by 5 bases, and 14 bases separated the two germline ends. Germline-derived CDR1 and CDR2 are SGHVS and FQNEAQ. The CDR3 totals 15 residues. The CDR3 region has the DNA TGTGCCAGCAGCTTAGAGAGGGGGGGCAGGGAGACCCAGTACTTC. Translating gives CASSLERGGRETQYF.

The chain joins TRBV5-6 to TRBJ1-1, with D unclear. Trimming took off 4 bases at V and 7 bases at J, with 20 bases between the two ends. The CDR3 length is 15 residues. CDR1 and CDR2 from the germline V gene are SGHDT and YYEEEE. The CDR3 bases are TGTGCCAGCAGCCCTCCCGCGGCTCGGCTTATTGAAGCTTTCTTT. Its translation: CASSPPAARLIEAFF.

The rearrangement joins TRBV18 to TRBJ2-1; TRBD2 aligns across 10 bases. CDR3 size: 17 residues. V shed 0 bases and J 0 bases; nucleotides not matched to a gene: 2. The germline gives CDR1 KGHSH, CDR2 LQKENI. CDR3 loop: CASSPPGLAASYNEQFF. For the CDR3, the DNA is TGTGCCAGCTCACCACCCGGACTAGCGGCCTCCTACAATGAGCAGTTCTTC.

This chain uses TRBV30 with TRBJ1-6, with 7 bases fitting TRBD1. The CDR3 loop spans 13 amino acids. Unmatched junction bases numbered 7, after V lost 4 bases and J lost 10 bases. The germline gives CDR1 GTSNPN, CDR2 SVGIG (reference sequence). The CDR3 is CAWTKGGESPLHF. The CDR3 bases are TGTGCCTGGACAAAAGGGGGCGAATCACCCCTCCACTTT.

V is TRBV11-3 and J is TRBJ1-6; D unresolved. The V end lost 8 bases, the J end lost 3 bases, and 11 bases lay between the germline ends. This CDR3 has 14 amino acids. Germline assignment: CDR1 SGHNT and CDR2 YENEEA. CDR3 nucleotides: TGTGCCAGCCGAGAGTTAATCTATAATTCACCCCTCCACTTT. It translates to CASRELIYNSPLHF.

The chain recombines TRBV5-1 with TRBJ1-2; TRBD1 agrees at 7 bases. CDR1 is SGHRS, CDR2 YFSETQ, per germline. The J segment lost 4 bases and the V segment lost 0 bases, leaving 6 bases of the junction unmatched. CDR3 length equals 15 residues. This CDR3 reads CASSLGGDSSYGYTF. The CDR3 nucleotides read TGCGCCAGCAGCTTGGGAGGGGACAGTAGCTATGGCTACACCTTC. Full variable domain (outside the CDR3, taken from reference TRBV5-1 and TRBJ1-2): KAGVTQTPRYLIKTRGQQVTLSCSPISGHRSVSWYQQTPGQGLQFLFEYFSETQRNKGNFPGRFSGRQFSNSRSEMNVSTLELGDSALYLCASSLGGDSSYGYTFGSGTRLTVV.

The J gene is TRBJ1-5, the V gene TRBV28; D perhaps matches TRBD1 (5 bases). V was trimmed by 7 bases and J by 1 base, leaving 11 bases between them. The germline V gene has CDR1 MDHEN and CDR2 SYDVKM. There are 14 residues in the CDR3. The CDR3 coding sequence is TGTGCCAGCATGGGGGGTGGGAGCAATCAGCCCCAGCATTTT. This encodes CASMGGGSNQPQHF.